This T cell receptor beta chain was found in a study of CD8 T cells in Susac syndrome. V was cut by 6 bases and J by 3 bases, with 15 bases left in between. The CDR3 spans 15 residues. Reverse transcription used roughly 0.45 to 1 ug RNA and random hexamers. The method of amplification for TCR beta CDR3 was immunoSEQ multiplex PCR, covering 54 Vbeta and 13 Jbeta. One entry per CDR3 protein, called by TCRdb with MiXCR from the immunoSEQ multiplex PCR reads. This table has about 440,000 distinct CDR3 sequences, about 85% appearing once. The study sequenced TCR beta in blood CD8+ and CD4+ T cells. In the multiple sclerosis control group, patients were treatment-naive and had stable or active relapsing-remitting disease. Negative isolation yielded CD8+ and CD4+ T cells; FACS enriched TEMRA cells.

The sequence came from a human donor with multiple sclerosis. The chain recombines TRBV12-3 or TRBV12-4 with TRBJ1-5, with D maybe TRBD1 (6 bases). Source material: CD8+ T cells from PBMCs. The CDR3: CASSPDRRYNQPQHF. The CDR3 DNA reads TGTGCCAGCAGCCCTGACAGGAGATACAATCAGCCCCAGCATTTT.